These 12 T cell receptor beta chains were sequenced from one sample in a study of response to subunit inactivated influenza vaccine (dated by TCRdb to 2016 to 2019). Library preparation was by RT-PCR. The listed sequencing device is Illumina HiSeq 2500. The public reads were quality trimmed at Q25 with fastp and then assembled into clones with MiXCR by TCRdb, keeping productive beta chains. Records with the same CDR3 protein are collapsed into one entry carrying the most frequent genes and DNA. The sample table records 600,000 to 850,000 distinct CDR3 sequences; about 15% of these occur just once. The top ten clonotypes cover 7.6% of the sample. Material: PBMCs from blood, obtained 14 to 15 days before vaccination. These receptors all come from a man in his fifties or sixties who received an inactivated influenza vaccine. Donor details come from another sample of the same person, matched by shared clones.

This clonotype was detected only a few times. The chain has TRBV7-8 and TRBJ2-2; no reliable D call. Germline values: CDR1 SGHVS, CDR2 FQNEAQ. This CDR3 has 12 amino acids. Deletions cut 6 bases from V and 9 bases from J, with 11 bases between. The CDR3 sequence: CASRRSGRELFF. The DNA of the CDR3 is TGTGCCAGCAGAAGATCGGGCCGGGAGCTGTTTTTT.

This clonotype has more than one count but fewer than ten. The chain joins TRBV12-3 or TRBV12-4 to TRBJ2-3, with a weak D call TRBD1 (6 bases). V lost 5 bases and J lost 6, with 15 bases in between. The CDR3 has 14 residues. The CDR3 region has the DNA TGTGCCAGCAGTACAGGGTTACGATCGGATACGCAGTATTTT. This sequence encodes CASSTGLRSDTQYF.

At least ten counts were recorded for this clonotype. The V call is TRBV5-1, the J call TRBJ2-2; maybe TRBD1 (5 bases). The CDR3 is made up of 15 amino acids. Germline V gene sequence: CDR1 SGHRS, CDR2 YFSETQ. Trimming took 2 bases from V and 0 from J, leaving 8 bases between them. CDR3 sequence reads: CASSFGHTNTGELFF. CDR3 DNA sequence: TGCGCCAGCAGCTTCGGACACACGAACACCGGGGAGCTGTTTTTT.

This clonotype has more than one count but fewer than ten. The rearrangement joins TRBV11-1 to TRBJ1-6; 11 nucleotides agree with TRBD1. The germline V gene has CDR1 SGHAT and CDR2 FQDESV (reference sequence). The J segment lost 8 bases and the V segment lost 4 bases, leaving 4 bases of the junction unmatched. CDR3 length: 15 amino acids. CDR3 nucleotides: TGTGCCAGCAGCTCCGGACAGGGGGCAGATTCACCCCTCCACTTT. This encodes CASSSGQGADSPLHF.

CDR3 DNA sequence: TGTGCCACCAGCAGCGCGTCTCAGCCCCAGCATTTT. Amino acid sequence: CATSSASQPQHF. The V call is TRBV15, the J call TRBJ1-5; D remains ambiguous. CDR1 LNHNV and CDR2 YYDKDF come from the germline V gene (reference sequence). There are 12 residues in the CDR3. V dropped 3 bases and J dropped 6 bases, with 6 bases sitting between them.

In its sample, this clonotype was seen a few times. The chain uses TRBV7-2 and TRBJ2-3, with 10 nucleotides matching TRBD1. In germline, CDR1 is SGHTA, CDR2 FQGNSA. With 0 bases clipped from V and 4 bases from J, the junction kept 10 bases outside the gene matches. The CDR3 is 18 residues long. CDR3 in amino acids: CASSLAPQGQGFADTQYF. CDR3 in DNA: TGTGCCAGCAGCTTAGCCCCCCAGGGACAGGGGTTTGCAGATACGCAGTATTTT.

The V gene is TRBV7-2, the J gene TRBJ2-3; 8 nucleotides match TRBD2. Germline V lookup: CDR1 SGHTA, CDR2 FQGNSA. V lost 3 bases and J lost 6; bases outside the gene matches: 11. The CDR3 spans 16 residues. Here the CDR3 reads CASSLTSGSHLDTQYF. The CDR3, as DNA: TGTGCCAGCAGCTTGACGAGCGGGAGTCATTTGGATACGCAGTATTTT.

The table lists this clonotype with many counts. The rearrangement joins TRBV4-2 to TRBJ2-1; weak D call: TRBD2 (6 bases). The CDR3 has 23 amino acids. From germline, CDR1 is LGHNA and CDR2 YNFKEQ. V lost 4 bases and J 8 bases, leaving 42 bases between the germline ends. This CDR3 is CASSPGLPIFNQRLDPKWDEQFF. As DNA, the CDR3 is TGTGCCAGCAGCCCAGGACTACCGATATTCAATCAGAGATTAGATCCAAAATGGGATGAGCAGTTCTTC.

This clonotype was recorded at least ten times. J is TRBJ2-2 and V is TRBV6-2 or TRBV6-3; 8 bases line up with TRBD1. Germline CDR1 MNHEY, CDR2 SVGEGT. This CDR3 has 17 amino acids. V lost 0 bases, J lost 0 bases, and 3 bases stayed unmatched. CDR3 sequence reads: CASSYSVGQANTGELFF. In nucleotides, the CDR3 is TGTGCCAGCAGTTACTCGGTGGGACAGGCGAACACCGGGGAGCTGTTTTTT.

This clonotype appeared many times. The V and J genes are TRBV7-9 and TRBJ2-1; TRBD2 agrees at 13 bases. CDR1 and CDR2 from the germline V gene are SEHNR and FQNEAQ (reference sequence). This CDR3 has 16 residues. J gave up 4 bases and V 4 bases, and 4 bases lay outside the gene matches. As DNA, the CDR3 is TGTGCCAGCAGCTACCGGACTAGCGGGGGTTACAATGAGCAGTTCTTC. Its protein is CASSYRTSGGYNEQFF.

This clonotype was counted a few times. The chain couples TRBV3-1 to TRBJ2-7; perhaps TRBD2 as D (6 bases). V lost 8 bases and J lost 5, with 10 bases in between. The CDR3 has 11 residues. The V gene's germline CDR1 is LGHDT and CDR2 YNNKEL (reference sequence). CDR3 loop: CASRGGHEQYF. CDR3 DNA sequence: TGTGCCAGCCGGGGAGGCCACGAGCAGTACTTC.

V usage is TRBV12-3 or TRBV12-4 and J usage is TRBJ2-3; weak D call: TRBD2 (5 bases). The CDR3 is 16 amino acids. The V end lost 6 bases, the J end lost 3 bases, and 19 bases lay between the germline ends. This CDR3 is CASSPARGKGTDTQYF. The DNA for the CDR3 is TGTGCCAGCAGCCCAGCCCGAGGGAAAGGGACAGATACGCAGTATTTT.